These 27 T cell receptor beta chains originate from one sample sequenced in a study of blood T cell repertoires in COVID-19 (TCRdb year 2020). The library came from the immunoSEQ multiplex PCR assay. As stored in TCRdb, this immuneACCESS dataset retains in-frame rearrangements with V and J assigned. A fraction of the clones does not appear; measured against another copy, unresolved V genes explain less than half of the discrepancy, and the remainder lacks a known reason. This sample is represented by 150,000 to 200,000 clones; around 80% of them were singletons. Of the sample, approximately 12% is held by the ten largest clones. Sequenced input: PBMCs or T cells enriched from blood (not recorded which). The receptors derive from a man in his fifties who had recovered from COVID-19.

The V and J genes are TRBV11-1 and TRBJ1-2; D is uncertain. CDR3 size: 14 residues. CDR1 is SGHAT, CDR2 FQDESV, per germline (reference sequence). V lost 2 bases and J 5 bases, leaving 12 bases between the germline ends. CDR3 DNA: TGTGCCAGCAGCTTATCTGAGGTGCGATATGGCTACACCTTC. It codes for CASSLSEVRYGYTF.

CDR3 nucleotide sequence: TGTGCCAGCAAACCCAGCGGGCAAGAGACCCAGTACTTC. Translating gives CASKPSGQETQYF. J is TRBJ2-5 and V is TRBV7-2; perhaps TRBD2 as D (6 bases). CDR3 size: 13 residues. Trimming pared 7 bases from V and 2 bases from J, leaving 11 bases between. Germline V lookup: CDR1 SGHTA, CDR2 FQGNSA.

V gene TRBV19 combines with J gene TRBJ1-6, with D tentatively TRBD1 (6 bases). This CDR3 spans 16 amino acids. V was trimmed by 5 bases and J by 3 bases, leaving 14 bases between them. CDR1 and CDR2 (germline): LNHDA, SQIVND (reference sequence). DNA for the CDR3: TGTGCCAGTAGTCCATGGACAGCCGTCTATAATTCACCCCTCCACTTT. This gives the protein CASSPWTAVYNSPLHF.

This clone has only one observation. The CDR3 loop reads CASSSVVKRGIRSYEQYF. The DNA for the CDR3 is TGTGCCAGCAGCTCCGTGGTAAAGCGGGGAATTCGCTCCTACGAGCAGTACTTC. The chain joins TRBV11-2 to TRBJ2-7, with 7 bases aligning to TRBD2. CDR1 and CDR2 (germline): SGHAT, FQNNGV. The CDR3 consists of 18 residues. The ends lost 4 bases at V and 0 bases at J; junction bases unmatched: 15.

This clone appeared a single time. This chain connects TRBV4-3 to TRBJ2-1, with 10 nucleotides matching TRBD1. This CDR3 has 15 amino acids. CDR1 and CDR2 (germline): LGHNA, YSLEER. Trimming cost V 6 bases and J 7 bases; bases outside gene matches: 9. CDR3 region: CASSRGTGVTNEQFF. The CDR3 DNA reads TGCGCCAGCAGTCGCGGGACAGGGGTGACAAATGAGCAGTTCTTC.

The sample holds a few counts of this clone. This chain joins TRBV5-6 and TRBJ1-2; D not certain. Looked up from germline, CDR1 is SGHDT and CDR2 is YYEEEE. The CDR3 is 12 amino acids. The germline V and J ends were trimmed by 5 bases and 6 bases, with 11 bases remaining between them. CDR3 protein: CASRPFADGYTF. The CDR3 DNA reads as TGTGCCAGCAGGCCCTTCGCGGATGGCTACACCTTC.

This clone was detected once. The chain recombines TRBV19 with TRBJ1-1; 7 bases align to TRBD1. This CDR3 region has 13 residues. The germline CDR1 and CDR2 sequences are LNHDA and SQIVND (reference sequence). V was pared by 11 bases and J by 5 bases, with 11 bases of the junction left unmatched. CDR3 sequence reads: CASTDRVGTEAFF. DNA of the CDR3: TGTGCCTCGACCGACAGGGTGGGGACTGAAGCTTTCTTT.

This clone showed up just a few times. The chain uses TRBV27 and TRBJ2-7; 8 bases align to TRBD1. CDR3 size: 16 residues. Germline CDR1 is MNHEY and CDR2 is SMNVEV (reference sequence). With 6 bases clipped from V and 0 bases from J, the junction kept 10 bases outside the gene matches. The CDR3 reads CASRGWTGPFSYEQYF. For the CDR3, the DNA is TGTGCCAGCAGAGGCTGGACAGGGCCCTTCTCCTACGAGCAGTACTTC.

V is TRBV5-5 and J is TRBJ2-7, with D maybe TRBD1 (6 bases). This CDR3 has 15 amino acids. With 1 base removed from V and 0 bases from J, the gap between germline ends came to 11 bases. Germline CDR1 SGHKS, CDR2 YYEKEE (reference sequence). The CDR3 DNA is TGTGCCAGCAGCTTGATGCGACAGGACTCCTACGAGCAGTACTTC. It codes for CASSLMRQDSYEQYF.

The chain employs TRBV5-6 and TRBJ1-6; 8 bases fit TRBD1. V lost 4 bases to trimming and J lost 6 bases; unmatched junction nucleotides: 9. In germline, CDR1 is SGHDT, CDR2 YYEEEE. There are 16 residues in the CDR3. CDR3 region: CASSPKQGVINSPLHF. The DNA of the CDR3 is TGTGCCAGCAGCCCGAAACAGGGGGTAATTAATTCACCCCTCCACTTT.

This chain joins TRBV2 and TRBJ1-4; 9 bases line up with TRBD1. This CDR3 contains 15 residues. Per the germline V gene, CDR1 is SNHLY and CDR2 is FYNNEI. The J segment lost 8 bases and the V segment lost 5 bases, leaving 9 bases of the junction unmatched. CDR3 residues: CASSMRTGAGEKLFF. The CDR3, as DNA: TGTGCCAGCAGTATGCGGACAGGGGCGGGGGAAAAACTGTTTTTT.

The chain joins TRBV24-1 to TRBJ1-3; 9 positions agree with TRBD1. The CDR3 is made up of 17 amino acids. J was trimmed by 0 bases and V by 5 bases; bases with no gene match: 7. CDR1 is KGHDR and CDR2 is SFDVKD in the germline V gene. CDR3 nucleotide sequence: TGTGCCACCAGTGGGGGACAGGGACCTTTCTCTGGAAACACCATATATTTT. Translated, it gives CATSGGQGPFSGNTIYF.

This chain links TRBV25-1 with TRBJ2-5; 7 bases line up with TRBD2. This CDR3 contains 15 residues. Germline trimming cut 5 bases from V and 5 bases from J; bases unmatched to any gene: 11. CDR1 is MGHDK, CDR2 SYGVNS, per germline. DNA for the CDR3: TGTGCCAGCAGTCCCAAAGTTGGGGGAGGGGAGACCCAGTACTTC. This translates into CASSPKVGGGETQYF.

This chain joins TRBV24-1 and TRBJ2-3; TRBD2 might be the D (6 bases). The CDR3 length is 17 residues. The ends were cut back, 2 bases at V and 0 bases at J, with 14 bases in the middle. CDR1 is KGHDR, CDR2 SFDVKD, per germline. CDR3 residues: CATSDSDGGASTDTQYF. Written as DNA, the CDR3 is TGTGCCACCAGTGATTCTGACGGGGGAGCGAGCACAGATACGCAGTATTTT.

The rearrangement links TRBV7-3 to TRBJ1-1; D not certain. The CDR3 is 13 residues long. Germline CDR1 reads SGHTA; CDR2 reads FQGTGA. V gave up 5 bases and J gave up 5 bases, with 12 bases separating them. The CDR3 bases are TGTGCCAGCAGCGCGGAAAGTAGAACTGAAGCTTTCTTT. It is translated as CASSAESRTEAFF.

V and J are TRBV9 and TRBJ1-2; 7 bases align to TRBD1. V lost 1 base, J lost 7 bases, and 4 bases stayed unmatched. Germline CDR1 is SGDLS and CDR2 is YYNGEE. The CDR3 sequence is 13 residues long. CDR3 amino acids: CASSVKDRSGYTF. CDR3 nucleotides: TGTGCCAGCAGCGTAAAGGACAGGTCTGGCTACACCTTC.

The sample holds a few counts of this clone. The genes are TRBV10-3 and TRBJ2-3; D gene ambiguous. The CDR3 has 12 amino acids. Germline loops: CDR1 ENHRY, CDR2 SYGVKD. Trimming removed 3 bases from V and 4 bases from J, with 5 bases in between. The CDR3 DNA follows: TGTGCCATCAGTGATGGCCCAGATACGCAGTATTTT. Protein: CAISDGPDTQYF.

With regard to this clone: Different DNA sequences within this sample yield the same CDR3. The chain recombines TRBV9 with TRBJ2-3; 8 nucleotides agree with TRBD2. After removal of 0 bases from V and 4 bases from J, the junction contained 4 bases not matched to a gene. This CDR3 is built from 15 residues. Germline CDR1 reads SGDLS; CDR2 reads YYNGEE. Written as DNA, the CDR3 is TGTGCCAGCAGCGTAGGCGGGGGGCTTGCAGATACGCAGTATTTT. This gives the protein CASSVGGGLADTQYF.

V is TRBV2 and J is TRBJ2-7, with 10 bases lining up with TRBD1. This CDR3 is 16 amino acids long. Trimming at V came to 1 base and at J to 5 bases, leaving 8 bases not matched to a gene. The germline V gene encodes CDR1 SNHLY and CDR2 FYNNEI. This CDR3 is CASSEGGTGVFDEQYF. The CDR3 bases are TGTGCCAGCAGTGAAGGGGGGACAGGGGTTTTCGACGAGCAGTACTTC. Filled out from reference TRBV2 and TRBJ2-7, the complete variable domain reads EPEVTQTPSHQVTQMGQEVILRCVPISNHLYFYWYRQILGQKVEFLVSFYNNEISEKSEIFDDQFSVERPDGSNFTLKIRSTKLEDSAMYFCASSEGGTGVFDEQYFGPGTRLTVT.

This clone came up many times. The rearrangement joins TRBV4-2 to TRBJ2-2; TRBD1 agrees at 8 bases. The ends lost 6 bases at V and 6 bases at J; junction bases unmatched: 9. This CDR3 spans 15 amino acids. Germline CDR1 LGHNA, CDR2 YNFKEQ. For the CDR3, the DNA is TGTGCCAGCAGTTACCAGGGGGCGCTGGCCGGGGAGCTGTTTTTT. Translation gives CASSYQGALAGELFF.

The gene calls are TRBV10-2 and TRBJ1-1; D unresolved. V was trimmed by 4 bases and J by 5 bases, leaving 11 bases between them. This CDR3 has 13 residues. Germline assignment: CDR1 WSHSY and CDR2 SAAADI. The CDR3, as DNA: TGCGCCAGCAGTGTGGAGACGGGAACTGAAGCTTTCTTT. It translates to CASSVETGTEAFF.

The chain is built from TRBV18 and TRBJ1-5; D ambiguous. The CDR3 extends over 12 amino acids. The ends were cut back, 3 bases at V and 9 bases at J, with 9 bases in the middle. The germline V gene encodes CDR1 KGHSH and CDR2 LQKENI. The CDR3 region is CASSPGERPQHF. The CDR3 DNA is TGTGCCAGCTCACCGGGTGAGCGGCCCCAGCATTTT.

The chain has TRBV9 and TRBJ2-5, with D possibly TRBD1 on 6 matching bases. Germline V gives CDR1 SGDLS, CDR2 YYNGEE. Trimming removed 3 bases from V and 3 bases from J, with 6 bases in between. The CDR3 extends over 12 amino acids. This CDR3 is CASSGTEETQYF. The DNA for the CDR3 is TGTGCCAGCAGCGGGACAGAAGAGACCCAGTACTTC. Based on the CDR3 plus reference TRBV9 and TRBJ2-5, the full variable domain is DSGVTQTPKHLITATGQRVTLRCSPRSGDLSVYWYQQSLDQGLQFLIQYYNGEERAKGNILERFSAQQFPDLHSELNLSSLELGDSALYFCASSGTEETQYFGPGTRLLVL.

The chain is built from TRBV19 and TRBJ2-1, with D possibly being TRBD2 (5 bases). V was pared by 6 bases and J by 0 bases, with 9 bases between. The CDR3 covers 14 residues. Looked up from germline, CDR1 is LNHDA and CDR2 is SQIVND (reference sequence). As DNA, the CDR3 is TGTGCCAGTAGGATGGGGAGCTCCTACAATGAGCAGTTCTTC. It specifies CASRMGSSYNEQFF.

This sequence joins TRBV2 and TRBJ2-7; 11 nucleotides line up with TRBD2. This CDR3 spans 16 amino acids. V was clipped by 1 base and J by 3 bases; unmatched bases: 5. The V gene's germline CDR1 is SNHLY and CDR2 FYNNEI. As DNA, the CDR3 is TGTGCCAGCAGTGAAGGACTAGCGGGGCCCTTCTACGAGCAGTACTTC. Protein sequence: CASSEGLAGPFYEQYF.

For the CDR3, the DNA is TGTGCCAGCAGCCACAGTGCGGGCTTTATGAACACTGAAGCTTTCTTT. Its protein product is CASSHSAGFMNTEAFF. The chain carries TRBV3-1 (or the pseudogene TRBV3-2) and TRBJ1-1; D unclear. The CDR3 has 16 residues. Germline CDR1 and CDR2: LGHDT and YNNKEL (reference sequence). V gave up 3 bases and J gave up 0 bases, with 14 bases separating them.

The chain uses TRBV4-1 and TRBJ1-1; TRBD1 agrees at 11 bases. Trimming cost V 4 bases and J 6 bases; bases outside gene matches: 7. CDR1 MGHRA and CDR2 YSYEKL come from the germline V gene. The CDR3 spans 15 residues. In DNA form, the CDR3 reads TGCGCCAGCAGCCGTGGACAGGGGGCGGCGGCTGAAGCTTTCTTT. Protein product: CASSRGQGAAAEAFF.